This is a list of T cell receptor beta chains from one sample in a study of shared clonotypes between healthy human individuals. Using immunoSEQ multiplex PCR, the repertoire was profiled, and TCRdb retains in-frame clones only, with some absent. The sample consists of 2,500,000 or so clones, more than 80% of them appearing once. The sequencing input was naive CD4+ T cells sorted from blood. The receptor set was obtained from a man younger than 30 in good health. CDR3s include the opening cysteine and the closing phenylalanine or tryptophan. Fields, in order: J gene, D gene, V gene, clone size, CDR3 protein, CDR3 DNA. The D gene is left open where the match is weak. Size is omitted from some rows. Given values are once, few, many or a class for expanded clones.

>TRBJ1-1|TRBD1|TRBV6-5|NA
CASSRTGQNEAFF
TGTGCCAGCAGCCGTACGGGACAGAATGAAGCTTTCTTT
>TRBJ1-6|NA|TRBV5-4|NA
CASSLTGTQNSPLHF
TGTGCCAGCAGCTTGACCGGGACCCAAAATTCACCCCTCCACTTT
>TRBJ2-2|TRBD2|TRBV15|NA
CATSIGTSRTGELFF
TGTGCCACCAGCATCGGGACTAGTAGAACCGGGGAGCTGTTTTTT
>TRBJ1-2|TRBD1|TRBV2|NA
CASSEALLGGQPNYGYTF
TGTGCCAGCAGTGAAGCGCTTCTGGGGGGACAGCCTAACTATGGCTACACCTTC
>TRBJ2-7|NA|TRBV9|NA
CASSLRAGVRYEQYF
TGTGCCAGCAGCCTGAGGGCAGGGGTCCGCTACGAGCAGTACTTC
>TRBJ2-1|NA|TRBV5-1|NA
CASSLDTDHYNEQFF
TGCGCCAGCAGCTTGGACACCGACCATTACAATGAGCAGTTCTTC
>TRBJ2-7|NA|TRBV30|NA
CAWSVSGSPYEQYF
TGTGCCTGGAGTGTCTCTGGGAGCCCTTACGAGCAGTACTTC
>TRBJ1-5|TRBD1|TRBV19|few
CASSIGTGVRPQHF
TGTGCCAGTAGTATTGGGACAGGGGTTCGGCCCCAGCATTTT
>TRBJ2-7|NA|TRBV11-3|NA
CASSLDRPAQSSYEQYF
TGTGCCAGCAGCTTAGATCGCCCAGCGCAGAGCTCCTACGAGCAGTACTTC
>TRBJ2-5|NA|TRBV23-1|NA
CASSHDRLTTWETQYF
TGCGCCAGCAGTCATGACAGGCTCACGACCTGGGAGACCCAGTACTTC
>TRBJ1-5|NA|TRBV7-2|once
CASSSLSGRQPQHF
TGTGCCAGCAGCTCCCTGTCAGGCAGGCAGCCCCAGCATTTT
>TRBJ1-2|NA|TRBV5-4|NA
CASSLRGNYGYTF
TGTGCCAGCAGCTTGAGGGGCAACTATGGCTACACCTTC
>TRBJ2-7|NA|TRBV4-2|NA
CASSQRGGEQYF
TGTGCCAGCAGCCAACGAGGAGGCGAGCAGTACTTC
>TRBJ2-3|NA|TRBV18|NA
CASSSTRDTQYF
TGTGCCAGCTCATCCACCAGAGATACGCAGTATTTT
>TRBJ1-3|NA|TRBV5-1|NA
CASSLTGPPGNTIYF
TGCGCCAGCAGCTTGACAGGGCCCCCTGGAAACACCATATATTTT
>TRBJ2-4|NA|TRBV7-9|NA
CASSSNDPSKNIQYF
TGTGCCAGCAGCTCCAACGACCCTTCCAAAAACATTCAGTACTTC
>TRBJ1-6|NA|TRBV6-5|NA
CASSYSGGVGSPLHF
TGTGCCAGCAGTTATAGCGGGGGTGTAGGGTCACCCCTCCACTTT
>TRBJ2-1|TRBD2|TRBV7-2|NA
CASSLASGVYNEQFF
TGTGCCAGCAGCTTAGCTAGCGGGGTTTACAATGAGCAGTTCTTC
>TRBJ2-7|TRBD1|TRBV6-5|NA
CASRSTGVGSYEQYF
TGTGCCAGCAGATCTACAGGGGTCGGGTCCTACGAGCAGTACTTC
>TRBJ2-6|NA|TRBV5-1|NA
CASSLDSGANVLTF
TGCGCCAGCAGCTTGGACTCTGGGGCCAACGTCCTGACTTTC
>TRBJ2-5|TRBD2|TRBV5-4|NA
CASSFVLAGVETQYF
TGTGCCAGCAGCTTCGTACTAGCGGGGGTTGAGACCCAGTACTTC
>TRBJ1-1|NA|TRBV6-5|NA
CASSSGRTTRAFF
TGTGCCAGCAGTTCCGGACGGACTACGCGGGCTTTCTTT
>TRBJ1-1|NA|TRBV21-1|NA
CASILTPRQKNTEAFF
TGTGCCAGCATCCTAACCCCCAGACAGAAGAACACTGAAGCTTTCTTT
>TRBJ1-1|NA|TRBV19|NA
CASSPAWTRNTEAFF
TGTGCCAGTAGTCCGGCGTGGACGAGGAACACTGAAGCTTTCTTT
>TRBJ1-1|NA|TRBV6-1|NA
CASSGQDTEAFF
TGTGCCAGCAGTGGGCAGGACACTGAAGCTTTCTTT